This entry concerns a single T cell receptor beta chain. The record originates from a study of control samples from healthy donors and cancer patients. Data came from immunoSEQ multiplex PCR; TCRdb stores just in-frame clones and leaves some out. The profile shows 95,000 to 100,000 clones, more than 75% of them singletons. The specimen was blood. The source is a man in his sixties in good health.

Written as DNA, the CDR3 is TGTGCCTCGGACAGGGGGGGCGACTACGAGCAGTACTTC. It is translated as CASDRGGDYEQYF. The gene calls are TRBV30 and TRBJ2-7, with TRBD1 matching 10 bases. V shed 7 bases, J shed 3 bases, and the junction held 6 bases outside the gene matches. This CDR3 is 13 amino acids long. Germline V gene data show CDR1 as GTSNPN and CDR2 as SVGIG (reference sequence).